A single sample gave rise to the 27 T cell receptor beta chains below, sequenced in a study of blood T cell repertoires in COVID-19. Assay: immunoSEQ multiplex PCR; the TCRdb copy retains only in-frame clones and omits some. The data contain over 100,000 clones, roughly 90% of them seen just once; the ten biggest clones take up 19%. The sequencing input was peripheral blood. Every receptor here comes from a human donor with acute or convalescent COVID-19. The donor label of this sample is uncertain.

This clone was seen once. The chain has TRBV7-2 and TRBJ2-7, with 7 bases that match TRBD2. V lost 4 bases to trimming and J lost 5 bases; unmatched junction nucleotides: 5. CDR1 is SGHTA, CDR2 FQGNSA, per germline. This CDR3 has 13 amino acids. CDR3 sequence: CASSSYRGDEQYF. The CDR3 DNA reads as TGTGCCAGCAGCTCCTACCGGGGGGACGAGCAGTACTTC.

This rearrangement joins TRBV2 to TRBJ1-2; 7 positions match TRBD1. The V and J ends lost 7 bases and 4 bases, in that order; junction bases with no gene match: 3. Germline V lookup: CDR1 SNHLY, CDR2 FYNNEI. The CDR3 spans 12 residues. Here the CDR3 reads CASMRQGYGYTF. The DNA for the CDR3 is TGTGCCAGCATGCGACAGGGCTATGGCTACACCTTC.

This clone was detected only once. This chain connects TRBV10-3 to TRBJ1-5, with D perhaps TRBD1 (6 bases). Germline loops: CDR1 ENHRY, CDR2 SYGVKD. V lost 10 bases, J lost 0 bases, and 10 bases lay in between. There are 13 residues in the CDR3. The DNA of the CDR3 is TGTGCCACCAGGACAGATAGCAATCAGCCCCAGCATTTT. This encodes CATRTDSNQPQHF.

This chain connects TRBV7-2 to TRBJ2-1; TRBD2 matches 12 bases. The junction had 8 bases not matched to a gene; V was cut back by 1 base and J by 10 bases. This CDR3 has 16 residues. CDR1 SGHTA and CDR2 FQGNSA come from the germline V gene. The CDR3 reads CASSLVWTSGKVEQFF. Written as DNA, the CDR3 is TGTGCCAGCAGCTTAGTTTGGACTAGCGGGAAAGTCGAGCAGTTCTTC.

The rearrangement links TRBV9 to TRBJ2-7; a weak D match, TRBD2 (7 bases). The CDR3 runs 14 residues. The germline V gene encodes CDR1 SGDLS and CDR2 YYNGEE. Trimming cost V 0 bases and J 5 bases, with 12 bases left between them. Here the CDR3 DNA reads TGTGCCAGCAGCGTAGGGGGGGGCTTGGACGAGCAGTACTTC. As protein: CASSVGGGLDEQYF.

The chain uses TRBV7-9 and TRBJ1-4; tentatively, D is TRBD1 (5 bases). Germline V lookup: CDR1 SEHNR, CDR2 FQNEAQ (reference sequence). The CDR3 totals 17 residues. The V end was cut by 5 bases, the J end by 2 bases, with 18 bases between. The CDR3 loop reads CASSPSDWAGTNEKLFF. CDR3 nucleotide sequence: TGTGCCAGCAGCCCATCAGACTGGGCAGGGACTAATGAAAAACTGTTTTTT.

The chain has TRBV4-2 and TRBJ1-4; no firm D call. Deletions cut 0 bases from V and 3 bases from J, with 5 bases between. Germline CDR1 and CDR2: LGHNA and YNFKEQ. The CDR3 is made up of 14 amino acids. The CDR3 coding sequence is TGTGCCAGCAGCCAAGATCCGGCTAATGAAAAACTGTTTTTT. Translating gives CASSQDPANEKLFF.

This chain links TRBV10-2 with TRBJ2-3; 14 bases line up with TRBD2. This CDR3 spans 15 amino acids. Germline-derived CDR1 and CDR2 are WSHSY and SAAADI. V lost 7 bases to trimming and J lost 6 bases; unmatched junction nucleotides: 6. In DNA, the CDR3 is TGCGCCAGCACCCTGGGACTAGCGGGGGTGGATACGCAGTATTTT. Amino acid sequence: CASTLGLAGVDTQYF.

Here the CDR3 reads CASSLVAPSGGPRETQYF. In DNA form, the CDR3 reads TGTGCCAGCAGCTTAGTCGCCCCTAGCGGGGGTCCCCGAGAGACCCAGTACTTC. The V gene is TRBV5-6, the J gene TRBJ2-5; 10 bases align to TRBD2. Germline CDR1 is SGHDT and CDR2 is YYEEEE. V shed 2 bases, J shed 4 bases, and the junction held 14 bases outside the gene matches. This CDR3 has 18 amino acids.

V usage is TRBV10-3 and J usage is TRBJ1-1, with D possibly matching TRBD1 (6 bases). The CDR3 sequence is 12 residues long. Germline loops: CDR1 ENHRY, CDR2 SYGVKD. The ends were cut back, 10 bases at V and 1 base at J, with 10 bases in the middle. The CDR3 DNA sequence: TGTGCCACCAGGACAGCGAACACTGAAGCTTTCTTT. This codes for CATRTANTEAFF.

The V and J genes are TRBV4-2 and TRBJ2-2; 9 positions match TRBD2. V trimming: 4 bases; J trimming: 2 bases; junction bases outside the gene matches: 8. Germline lookup yields CDR1 LGHNA and CDR2 YNFKEQ. There are 17 residues in the CDR3. The CDR3 coding sequence is TGTGCCAGCAGCCTCTTCCTAGCGGGGCCCAACACCGGGGAGCTGTTTTTT. Translation: CASSLFLAGPNTGELFF.

The count of this clone is one. V is TRBV28 and J is TRBJ1-2; no reliable D call. This CDR3 is 14 amino acids long. V was cut by 10 bases and J by 0 bases, with 15 bases left in between. Germline CDR1 reads MDHEN; CDR2 reads SYDVKM. The CDR3 loop reads CAIHGEQANYGYTF. Written as DNA, the CDR3 is TGTGCCATACACGGGGAGCAAGCTAACTATGGCTACACCTTC.

The gene calls are TRBV19 and TRBJ1-5, with D tentatively TRBD1 (5 bases). Between the trimmed V and J ends, which lost 8 bases and 4 bases, there was a span of 18 bases. In germline, CDR1 is LNHDA, CDR2 SQIVND (reference sequence). This CDR3 is built from 15 residues. The CDR3: CASAGGVWSNQPQHF. DNA for the CDR3: TGTGCCAGTGCCGGGGGGGTGTGGAGTAATCAGCCCCAGCATTTT.

A few counts support this clone. The chain employs TRBV6-5 and TRBJ1-1, with D tentatively TRBD1 (5 bases). CDR3 length: 13 residues. Germline V gives CDR1 MNHEY, CDR2 SVGAGI. V lost 6 bases to trimming and J lost 7 bases, with 15 bases between them. The CDR3 sequence: CASSYHETGEAFF. CDR3 sequence (DNA): TGTGCCAGCAGCTACCATGAAACAGGTGAAGCTTTCTTT.

The V call is TRBV5-4, the J call TRBJ2-4; 10 nucleotides align to TRBD1. Looked up from germline, CDR1 is SGHNT and CDR2 is YYREEE (reference sequence). V shed 3 bases, J shed 7 bases, and the junction held 10 bases outside the gene matches. This CDR3 is 16 amino acids long. The CDR3 DNA follows: TGTGCCAGCAGCTCGGACAGGGGGAGTGATAGGAACATTCAGTACTTC. Translating it yields CASSSDRGSDRNIQYF.

This clone occurred once. The chain employs TRBV9 and TRBJ2-5; 8 bases fit TRBD2. The J segment lost 4 bases and the V segment lost 4 bases, leaving 24 bases of the junction unmatched. Per the germline V gene, CDR1 is SGDLS and CDR2 is YYNGEE. The length of the CDR3 is 20 residues. The CDR3 DNA follows: TGTGCCAGCAGCCCCGGGGGGGTAGGAGGGAGCGGATGGGTCGGAGAGACCCAGTACTTC. The encoded protein is CASSPGGVGGSGWVGETQYF.

This chain joins TRBV5-6 and TRBJ1-6; tentative D call: TRBD1 (5 bases). Germline V gene data show CDR1 as SGHDT and CDR2 as YYEEEE. This CDR3 comprises 15 residues. V was shortened by 0 bases and J by 11 bases, with 15 bases between the two germline ends. CDR3 loop: CASSLERGKGAPLHF. The CDR3 DNA is TGTGCCAGCAGCTTGGAACGGGGGAAGGGCGCACCCCTCCACTTT.

This clone appeared a single time. The V gene is TRBV11-2, the J gene TRBJ1-1, with D perhaps matching TRBD1 (6 bases). The CDR3 has 17 amino acids. V was trimmed by 2 bases and J by 1 base, leaving 17 bases between them. Per the germline V gene, CDR1 is SGHAT and CDR2 is FQNNGV. Written as DNA, the CDR3 is TGTGCCAGCAGCTTATTTCTCAGGACAGCTTCGAACACTGAAGCTTTCTTT. This translates into CASSLFLRTASNTEAFF.

The V gene is TRBV30, the J gene TRBJ2-7; no clear D. Trimming removed 2 bases from V and 7 bases from J, with 6 bases in between. The length of the CDR3 is 10 residues. The germline V gene encodes CDR1 GTSNPN and CDR2 SVGIG (reference sequence). CDR3 DNA sequence: TGTGCCTGGAGTATCAGGGAGCAGTACTTC. Protein sequence: CAWSIREQYF.

The V call is TRBV12-3 or TRBV12-4, the J call TRBJ2-1; 7 nucleotides agree with TRBD2. The trim removed 8 bases at V and 6 bases at J, leaving 4 bases unmatched. This CDR3 spans 12 amino acids. The CDR3 protein is CASAPGGNEQFF. CDR3 nucleotides: TGTGCCAGCGCCCCGGGGGGCAATGAGCAGTTCTTC.

The chain has TRBV28 and TRBJ1-2, with TRBD1 matching 7 bases. After removal of 3 bases from V and 4 bases from J, the junction contained 8 bases not matched to a gene. The CDR3 runs to 15 residues. The germline gives CDR1 MDHEN, CDR2 SYDVKM. This chain's CDR3 is CASSFSLGGPYGYTF. CDR3 in DNA: TGTGCCAGCAGTTTTTCTCTAGGGGGCCCCTATGGCTACACCTTC.

This chain connects TRBV5-6 to TRBJ2-1; 7 bases are a match to TRBD2. This CDR3 contains 17 residues. V shed 7 bases and J 4 bases; nucleotides not matched to a gene: 17. Germline CDR1 SGHDT, CDR2 YYEEEE. CDR3 sequence reads: CASVISGNPGGYNEQFF. The CDR3 nucleotides read TGTGCCAGCGTCATCAGCGGGAACCCCGGAGGATACAATGAGCAGTTCTTC.

The V and J genes are TRBV29-1 and TRBJ2-7; TRBD2 matches 10 bases. Unmatched junction bases numbered 13, after V lost 7 bases and J lost 4 bases. The CDR3 contains 15 residues. Germline CDR1 SQVTM, CDR2 ANQGSEA. The CDR3 DNA follows: TGCAGCGCCTTCAACACCGGGACTAGCGCATACGAGCAGTACTTC. It encodes CSAFNTGTSAYEQYF.

This chain links TRBV19 with TRBJ2-7; 9 positions match TRBD2. The germline CDR1 and CDR2 sequences are LNHDA and SQIVND (reference sequence). The CDR3 spans 14 residues. V lost 6 bases to trimming and J lost 1 base; unmatched junction nucleotides: 4. CDR3 residues: CASRRSGSSYEQYF. DNA for the CDR3: TGTGCCAGTAGACGTAGCGGGAGTTCCTACGAGCAGTACTTC.

The chain combines TRBV5-5 with TRBJ1-2; 7 positions agree with TRBD1. The trim removed 4 bases at V and 5 bases at J, leaving 8 bases unmatched. Germline values: CDR1 SGHKS, CDR2 YYEKEE (reference sequence). This CDR3 has 14 amino acids. The CDR3 bases are TGTGCCAGCAGCCCGCCGACAGGGACATATGGCTACACCTTC. Translated: CASSPPTGTYGYTF. The full variable domain, rest sourced from reference TRBV5-5 and TRBJ1-2, is DAGVTQSPTHLIKTRGQQVTLRCSPISGHKSVSWYQQVLGQGPQFIFQYYEKEERGRGNFPDRFSARQFPNYSSELNVNALLLGDSALYLCASSPPTGTYGYTFGSGTRLTVV.

V gene TRBV6-6 combines with J gene TRBJ1-1; the D is unclear. The CDR3 sequence is 11 residues long. Germline CDR1 reads MNHNY; CDR2 reads SVGAGI (reference sequence). Trimming took off 5 bases at V and 6 bases at J, with 7 bases between the two ends. The CDR3, as DNA: TGTGCCAGCAGTCAGAGCGCTGAAGCTTTCTTT. This encodes CASSQSAEAFF.

V usage is TRBV24-1 and J usage is TRBJ2-1, with a tentative D call TRBD1 (6 bases). Trimming removed 6 bases from V and 2 bases from J, with 13 bases in between. This CDR3 spans 15 amino acids. The germline CDR1 and CDR2 sequences are KGHDR and SFDVKD. CDR3 coding DNA: TGTGCCACCAGTACCCCAGGGGTGACCTACAATGAGCAGTTCTTC. This gives the protein CATSTPGVTYNEQFF.